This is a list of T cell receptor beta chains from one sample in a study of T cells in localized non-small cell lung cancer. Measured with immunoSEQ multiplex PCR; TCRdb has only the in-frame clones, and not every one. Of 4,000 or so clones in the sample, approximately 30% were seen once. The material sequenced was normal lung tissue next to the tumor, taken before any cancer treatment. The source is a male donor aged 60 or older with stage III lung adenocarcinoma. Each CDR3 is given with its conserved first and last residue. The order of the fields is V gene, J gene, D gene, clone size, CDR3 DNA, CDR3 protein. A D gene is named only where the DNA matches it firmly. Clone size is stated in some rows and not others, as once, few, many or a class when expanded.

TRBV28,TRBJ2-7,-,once,TGTGCCAGCAGTACCCCGGTCCCTCAGGACGAGCAGTACTTC,CASSTPVPQDEQYF
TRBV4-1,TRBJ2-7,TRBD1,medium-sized,TGCGCCAGCAGCCAAGAAGGGACAGACTACGAGCAGTACTTC,CASSQEGTDYEQYF
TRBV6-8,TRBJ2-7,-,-,TGTGCCAGCAGTTACAGAGGGGGTCTCTTCTACGAGCAGTACTTC,CASSYRGGLFYEQYF
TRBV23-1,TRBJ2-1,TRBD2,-,TGCGCCAGCAGTCCTTTACTAGCGGTTAACTCCTACAATGAGCAGTTCTTC,CASSPLLAVNSYNEQFF
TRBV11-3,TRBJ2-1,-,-,TGTGCCAGCAGCTTGGGCGGCCTTTACAATGAGCAGTTCTTC,CASSLGGLYNEQFF
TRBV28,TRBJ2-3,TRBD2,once,TGTGCCAGCAGCGAAGGGGCTAGCGGGAGGGGGGATACGCAGTATTTT,CASSEGASGRGDTQYF
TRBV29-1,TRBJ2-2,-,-,TGCAGCGTTGAATCCGCGAACACCGGGGAGCTGTTTTTT,CSVESANTGELFF
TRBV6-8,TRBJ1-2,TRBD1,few,TGTGCCAGCAGTTACTCGGGACAGCCCTATGGCTACACCTTC,CASSYSGQPYGYTF
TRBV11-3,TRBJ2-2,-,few,TGTGCCAGCAGCTTGGAACGTACGGGTATCGGGGAGCTGTTTTTT,CASSLERTGIGELFF
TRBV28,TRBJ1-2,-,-,TGTGCCAGCAGTTTGGAAAACTATGGCTACACCTTC,CASSLENYGYTF
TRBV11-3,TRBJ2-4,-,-,TGTGCCAGCAGCTTAGGACAGGTCGGAGCCAAAAACATTCAGTACTTC,CASSLGQVGAKNIQYF
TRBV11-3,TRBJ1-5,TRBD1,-,TGTGCCAGCAGCCGAGGGACAGGGGGTCAGCCCCAGCATTTT,CASSRGTGGQPQHF
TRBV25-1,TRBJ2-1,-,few,TGTGCCAGTGTATCCCGGTCTAGCGTCGAGGAGCAGTTCTTC,CASVSRSSVEEQFF
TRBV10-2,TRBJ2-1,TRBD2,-,TGCGCCAGCAGTGAGAGGACTAGCGGGATAAATGAGCAGTTCTTC,CASSERTSGINEQFF
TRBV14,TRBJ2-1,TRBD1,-,TGTGCCAGCAGTCGTACAGGGGGAGGATACAATGAGCAGTTCTTC,CASSRTGGGYNEQFF
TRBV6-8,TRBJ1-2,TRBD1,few,TGTGCCAGCAGGTCAACAGGGGGCAACCTCTATGGCTACACCTTC,CASRSTGGNLYGYTF
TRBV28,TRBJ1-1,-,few,TGTGCCAGCAGTTTTCCCCGGCAGGCCGCTTTCTTT,CASSFPRQAAFF
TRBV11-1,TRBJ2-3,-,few,TGTGCCAGCAGCTTAGGCCCAGCAAGGGCAGATACGCAGTATTTT,CASSLGPARADTQYF
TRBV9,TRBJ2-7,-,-,TGTGCCAGCAGCGAACGTCAGGTCGCGTACGAGCAGTACTTC,CASSERQVAYEQYF
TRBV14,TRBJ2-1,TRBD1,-,TGTGCCAGCAGCCAAACCGGGACAGGGGGCTTTAATGAGCAGTTCTTC,CASSQTGTGGFNEQFF
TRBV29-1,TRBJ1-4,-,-,TGCAGCGTTGAGCCTCGTTCAGGGGACCCTCCGAGAGCAACTAATGAAAAACTGTTTTTT,CSVEPRSGDPPRATNEKLFF
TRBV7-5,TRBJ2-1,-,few,TGTGCCAGCAGCTTGGACAGGAGCTCCTACAATGAGCAGTTCTTC,CASSLDRSSYNEQFF
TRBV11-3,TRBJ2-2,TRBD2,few,TGTGCCAGCAGCTTCTCTAGCGGGAGTTGGGACACCGGGGAGCTGTTTTTT,CASSFSSGSWDTGELFF
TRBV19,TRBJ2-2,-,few,TGTGCCAGTAGTATCGGGGGGCCCACCGGGGAGCTGTTTTTT,CASSIGGPTGELFF
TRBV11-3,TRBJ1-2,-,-,TGTGCCAGCAGCTCCTACATGACAGCCTATGGCTACACCTTC,CASSSYMTAYGYTF
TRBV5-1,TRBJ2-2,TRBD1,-,TGCGCCAGCAGCGTTGGGACAGTTCAACCCGGGGAGCTGTTTTTT,CASSVGTVQPGELFF
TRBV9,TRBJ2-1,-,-,TGTGCCAGCAGCGTAGAACGGAGACCCTACAATGAGCAGTTCTTC,CASSVERRPYNEQFF
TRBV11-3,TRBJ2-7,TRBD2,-,TGTGCCAGCAGCTTACGAGGGGGCGATAGCGGGAGGGACGAGCAGTACTTC,CASSLRGGDSGRDEQYF
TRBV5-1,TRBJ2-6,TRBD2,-,TGCGCCAGCAGCCCCGAAGCGGCGGGAGGTCCGATCTCTGGGGCCAACGTCCTGACTTTC,CASSPEAAGGPISGANVLTF
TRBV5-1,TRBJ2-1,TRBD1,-,TGCGCCAGCAGCTTGGGCTCATCCCTCCGAGGGACAGCTCACAATGAGCAGTTCTTC,CASSLGSSLRGTAHNEQFF
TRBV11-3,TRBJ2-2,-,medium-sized,TGTGCCAGCAGCTCGGGACTCGGAACCGGGGAGCTGTTTTTT,CASSSGLGTGELFF
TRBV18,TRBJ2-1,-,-,TGTGCCAGCTCACCCCTCCTCGGCGACAATGAGCAGTTCTTC,CASSPLLGDNEQFF
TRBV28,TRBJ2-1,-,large,TGTGCCAGCAGTTTAAATGGTAGGAACAATGAGCAGTTCTTC,CASSLNGRNNEQFF
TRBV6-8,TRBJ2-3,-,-,TGTGCCAGCAGTTACAGGGGCAGGGAGGATACGCAGTATTTT,CASSYRGREDTQYF
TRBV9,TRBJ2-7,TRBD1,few,TGTGCCAGCAGCGGAGGGACAGGGGCCGAGCAGTACTTC,CASSGGTGAEQYF